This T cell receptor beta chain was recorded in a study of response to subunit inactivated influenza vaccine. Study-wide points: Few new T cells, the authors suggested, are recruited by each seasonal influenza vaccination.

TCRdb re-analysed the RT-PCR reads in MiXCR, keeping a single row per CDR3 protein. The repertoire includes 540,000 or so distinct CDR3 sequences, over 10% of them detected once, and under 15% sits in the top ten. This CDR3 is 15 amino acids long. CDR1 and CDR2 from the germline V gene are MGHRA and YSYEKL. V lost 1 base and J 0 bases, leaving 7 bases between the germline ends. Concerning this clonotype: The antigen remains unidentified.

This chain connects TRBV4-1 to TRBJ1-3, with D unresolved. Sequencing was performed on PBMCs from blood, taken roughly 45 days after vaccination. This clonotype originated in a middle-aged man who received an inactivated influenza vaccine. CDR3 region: CASSQGTDSGNTIYF. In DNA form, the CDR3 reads TGCGCCAGCAGCCAAGGAACTGACTCTGGAAACACCATATATTTT.